This note documents a single T cell receptor beta chain sequence. These data originate in a study of blood T cell repertoires in COVID-19. Assay used: immunoSEQ multiplex PCR; TCRdb lists only in-frame clones, some missing. The sample has 130,000 to 150,000 clones, roughly 86% seen once; the top ten hold approximately 2.4%. The CDR3 length is 14 residues. V dropped 5 bases and J dropped 3; count of bases not matched to a gene: 4. Germline V gene sequence: CDR1 SEHNR, CDR2 FQNEAQ (reference sequence). Material for sequencing was peripheral blood. This TCR was recovered from a human donor in a cohort sampled during active COVID-19. The V and J genes are TRBV7-9 and TRBJ1-5; 7 positions agree with TRBD1. CDR3: CASSRQGLNQPQHF. Here the CDR3 DNA reads TGTGCCAGCAGCCGACAGGGACTCAATCAGCCCCAGCATTTT. Based on the CDR3 plus reference TRBV7-9 and TRBJ1-5, the full variable domain is DTGVSQNPRHKITKRGQNVTFRCDPISEHNRLYWYRQTLGQGPEFLTYFQNEAQLEKSRLLSDRFSAERPKGSFSTLEIQRTEQGDSAMYLCASSRQGLNQPQHFGDGTRLSIL.